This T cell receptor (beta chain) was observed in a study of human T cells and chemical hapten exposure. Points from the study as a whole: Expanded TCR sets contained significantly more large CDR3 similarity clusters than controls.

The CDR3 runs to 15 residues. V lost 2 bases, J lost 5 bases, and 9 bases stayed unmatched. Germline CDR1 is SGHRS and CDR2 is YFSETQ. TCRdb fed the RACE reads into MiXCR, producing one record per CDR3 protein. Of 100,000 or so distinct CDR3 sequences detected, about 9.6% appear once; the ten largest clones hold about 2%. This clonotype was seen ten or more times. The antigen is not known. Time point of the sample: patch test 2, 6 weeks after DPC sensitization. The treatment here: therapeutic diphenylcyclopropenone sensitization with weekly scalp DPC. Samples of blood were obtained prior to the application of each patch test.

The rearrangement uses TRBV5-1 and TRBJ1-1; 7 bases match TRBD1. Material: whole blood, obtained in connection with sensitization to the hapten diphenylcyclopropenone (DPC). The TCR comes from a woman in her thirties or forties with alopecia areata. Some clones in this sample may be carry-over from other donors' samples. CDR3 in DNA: TGCGCCAGCAGCTTACTCCCGGGACAGCCTACTGAAGCTTTCTTT. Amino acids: CASSLLPGQPTEAFF.